This T cell receptor (beta chain) was recorded in a study of beta chain features in type 1 diabetes. Study as a whole: Sorted cells numbering over 95,000,000 were examined across all samples.

Isolated RNA was reverse transcribed in full, so expressed TCRB transcripts were sequenced. Produced via immunoSEQ multiplex PCR; TCRdb's table is partial and in-frame only. The sample has a few hundred thousand clones, roughly a tenth seen once. CD4+ naive, central memory, regulatory and stem cell-like memory subsets were isolated by sorting on CD45RO/CCR7/CD25/CD127/CD95/CD27. Findings and caveats of the study: Naive, central memory and regulatory TCRB repertoires appeared more similar among patients than healthy donors. The question left open here concerned HLA type influencing TCRB rearrangement. TCRB CDR3s were moderately but significantly shorter in Type 1 diabetes patients in all four CD4+ subsets.

CDR3 length equals 18 residues. The V end was cut by 3 bases, the J end by 8 bases, with 27 bases between. The germline V gene has CDR1 SGHRS and CDR2 YFSETQ. This clone occurred once. Its antigen is as yet unknown. Sequenced input: central memory CD4+ T cells from blood. This chain links TRBV5-1 with TRBJ2-1, with D tentatively TRBD1 or TRBD2 (6 bases each). This clonotype was obtained from a man aged 30-40 years with type 1 diabetes. Written as DNA, the CDR3 is TGCGCCAGCAGCTGCCCCGGGACTGGTGGGGGCTATATGGATGAGCAGTTCTTC. As protein: CASSCPGTGGGYMDEQFF.